Described below is a single TCR beta chain sequence and its context. The antigen is not known. From the reads, TCRdb called clonotypes with MiXCR, one entry per CDR3 protein. The table includes 650,000 to 850,000 distinct CDR3 sequences, almost 30% detected once. This sample is drawn from a study of T cell repertoires in cytomegalovirus infection. General observations from the study: HLA-C-restricted, CMV-specific TCR beta clonotypes were dominant ex vivo.

The sample was cultured CD8+ T cells from PBMCs, taken from culture after CMV antigen stimulation. The source of this sequence is a human donor in good health (CMV status not recorded). Some clones in this sample may be carry-over from other donors' samples.

The CDR3: CASSRRGLNTDTQYF. The CDR3 nucleotides are TGTGCCAGCAGCCGAAGGGGACTAAACACAGATACGCAGTATTTT. V and J are TRBV7-9 and TRBJ2-3; 7 bases align to TRBD2. The V segment lost 5 bases and the J segment 2 bases; nucleotides outside the gene matches: 7. This CDR3 is 15 amino acids long. Germline V gene sequence: CDR1 SEHNR, CDR2 FQNEAQ (reference sequence).